This TCR beta chain is drawn from a study of blood T cell repertoires in COVID-19. Authors' methods: The authors estimated nucleated cell counts from reference gene primer amplification. Assay: immunoSEQ multiplex PCR; the TCRdb copy retains only in-frame clones and omits some. The DNA was the basis for D and trimming; V, J and clone size are from that table. Here the sample spans under 500,000 clones, 87% being singletons. Germline CDR1 SGHTA, CDR2 FQGNSA. The ends were cut back, 5 bases at V and 3 bases at J, with 11 bases in the middle. The CDR3 extends over 13 amino acids. This receptor was identified in a woman in her late teens or twenties with acute COVID-19. The chain couples TRBV7-2 to TRBJ2-7, with D maybe TRBD1 (5 bases). The sample comprised PBMCs or T cells enriched from blood (not recorded which). The DNA of the CDR3 is TGTGCCAGCAGCATAAGACAGCTCTACGAGCAGTACTTC. Its translation is CASSIRQLYEQYF.